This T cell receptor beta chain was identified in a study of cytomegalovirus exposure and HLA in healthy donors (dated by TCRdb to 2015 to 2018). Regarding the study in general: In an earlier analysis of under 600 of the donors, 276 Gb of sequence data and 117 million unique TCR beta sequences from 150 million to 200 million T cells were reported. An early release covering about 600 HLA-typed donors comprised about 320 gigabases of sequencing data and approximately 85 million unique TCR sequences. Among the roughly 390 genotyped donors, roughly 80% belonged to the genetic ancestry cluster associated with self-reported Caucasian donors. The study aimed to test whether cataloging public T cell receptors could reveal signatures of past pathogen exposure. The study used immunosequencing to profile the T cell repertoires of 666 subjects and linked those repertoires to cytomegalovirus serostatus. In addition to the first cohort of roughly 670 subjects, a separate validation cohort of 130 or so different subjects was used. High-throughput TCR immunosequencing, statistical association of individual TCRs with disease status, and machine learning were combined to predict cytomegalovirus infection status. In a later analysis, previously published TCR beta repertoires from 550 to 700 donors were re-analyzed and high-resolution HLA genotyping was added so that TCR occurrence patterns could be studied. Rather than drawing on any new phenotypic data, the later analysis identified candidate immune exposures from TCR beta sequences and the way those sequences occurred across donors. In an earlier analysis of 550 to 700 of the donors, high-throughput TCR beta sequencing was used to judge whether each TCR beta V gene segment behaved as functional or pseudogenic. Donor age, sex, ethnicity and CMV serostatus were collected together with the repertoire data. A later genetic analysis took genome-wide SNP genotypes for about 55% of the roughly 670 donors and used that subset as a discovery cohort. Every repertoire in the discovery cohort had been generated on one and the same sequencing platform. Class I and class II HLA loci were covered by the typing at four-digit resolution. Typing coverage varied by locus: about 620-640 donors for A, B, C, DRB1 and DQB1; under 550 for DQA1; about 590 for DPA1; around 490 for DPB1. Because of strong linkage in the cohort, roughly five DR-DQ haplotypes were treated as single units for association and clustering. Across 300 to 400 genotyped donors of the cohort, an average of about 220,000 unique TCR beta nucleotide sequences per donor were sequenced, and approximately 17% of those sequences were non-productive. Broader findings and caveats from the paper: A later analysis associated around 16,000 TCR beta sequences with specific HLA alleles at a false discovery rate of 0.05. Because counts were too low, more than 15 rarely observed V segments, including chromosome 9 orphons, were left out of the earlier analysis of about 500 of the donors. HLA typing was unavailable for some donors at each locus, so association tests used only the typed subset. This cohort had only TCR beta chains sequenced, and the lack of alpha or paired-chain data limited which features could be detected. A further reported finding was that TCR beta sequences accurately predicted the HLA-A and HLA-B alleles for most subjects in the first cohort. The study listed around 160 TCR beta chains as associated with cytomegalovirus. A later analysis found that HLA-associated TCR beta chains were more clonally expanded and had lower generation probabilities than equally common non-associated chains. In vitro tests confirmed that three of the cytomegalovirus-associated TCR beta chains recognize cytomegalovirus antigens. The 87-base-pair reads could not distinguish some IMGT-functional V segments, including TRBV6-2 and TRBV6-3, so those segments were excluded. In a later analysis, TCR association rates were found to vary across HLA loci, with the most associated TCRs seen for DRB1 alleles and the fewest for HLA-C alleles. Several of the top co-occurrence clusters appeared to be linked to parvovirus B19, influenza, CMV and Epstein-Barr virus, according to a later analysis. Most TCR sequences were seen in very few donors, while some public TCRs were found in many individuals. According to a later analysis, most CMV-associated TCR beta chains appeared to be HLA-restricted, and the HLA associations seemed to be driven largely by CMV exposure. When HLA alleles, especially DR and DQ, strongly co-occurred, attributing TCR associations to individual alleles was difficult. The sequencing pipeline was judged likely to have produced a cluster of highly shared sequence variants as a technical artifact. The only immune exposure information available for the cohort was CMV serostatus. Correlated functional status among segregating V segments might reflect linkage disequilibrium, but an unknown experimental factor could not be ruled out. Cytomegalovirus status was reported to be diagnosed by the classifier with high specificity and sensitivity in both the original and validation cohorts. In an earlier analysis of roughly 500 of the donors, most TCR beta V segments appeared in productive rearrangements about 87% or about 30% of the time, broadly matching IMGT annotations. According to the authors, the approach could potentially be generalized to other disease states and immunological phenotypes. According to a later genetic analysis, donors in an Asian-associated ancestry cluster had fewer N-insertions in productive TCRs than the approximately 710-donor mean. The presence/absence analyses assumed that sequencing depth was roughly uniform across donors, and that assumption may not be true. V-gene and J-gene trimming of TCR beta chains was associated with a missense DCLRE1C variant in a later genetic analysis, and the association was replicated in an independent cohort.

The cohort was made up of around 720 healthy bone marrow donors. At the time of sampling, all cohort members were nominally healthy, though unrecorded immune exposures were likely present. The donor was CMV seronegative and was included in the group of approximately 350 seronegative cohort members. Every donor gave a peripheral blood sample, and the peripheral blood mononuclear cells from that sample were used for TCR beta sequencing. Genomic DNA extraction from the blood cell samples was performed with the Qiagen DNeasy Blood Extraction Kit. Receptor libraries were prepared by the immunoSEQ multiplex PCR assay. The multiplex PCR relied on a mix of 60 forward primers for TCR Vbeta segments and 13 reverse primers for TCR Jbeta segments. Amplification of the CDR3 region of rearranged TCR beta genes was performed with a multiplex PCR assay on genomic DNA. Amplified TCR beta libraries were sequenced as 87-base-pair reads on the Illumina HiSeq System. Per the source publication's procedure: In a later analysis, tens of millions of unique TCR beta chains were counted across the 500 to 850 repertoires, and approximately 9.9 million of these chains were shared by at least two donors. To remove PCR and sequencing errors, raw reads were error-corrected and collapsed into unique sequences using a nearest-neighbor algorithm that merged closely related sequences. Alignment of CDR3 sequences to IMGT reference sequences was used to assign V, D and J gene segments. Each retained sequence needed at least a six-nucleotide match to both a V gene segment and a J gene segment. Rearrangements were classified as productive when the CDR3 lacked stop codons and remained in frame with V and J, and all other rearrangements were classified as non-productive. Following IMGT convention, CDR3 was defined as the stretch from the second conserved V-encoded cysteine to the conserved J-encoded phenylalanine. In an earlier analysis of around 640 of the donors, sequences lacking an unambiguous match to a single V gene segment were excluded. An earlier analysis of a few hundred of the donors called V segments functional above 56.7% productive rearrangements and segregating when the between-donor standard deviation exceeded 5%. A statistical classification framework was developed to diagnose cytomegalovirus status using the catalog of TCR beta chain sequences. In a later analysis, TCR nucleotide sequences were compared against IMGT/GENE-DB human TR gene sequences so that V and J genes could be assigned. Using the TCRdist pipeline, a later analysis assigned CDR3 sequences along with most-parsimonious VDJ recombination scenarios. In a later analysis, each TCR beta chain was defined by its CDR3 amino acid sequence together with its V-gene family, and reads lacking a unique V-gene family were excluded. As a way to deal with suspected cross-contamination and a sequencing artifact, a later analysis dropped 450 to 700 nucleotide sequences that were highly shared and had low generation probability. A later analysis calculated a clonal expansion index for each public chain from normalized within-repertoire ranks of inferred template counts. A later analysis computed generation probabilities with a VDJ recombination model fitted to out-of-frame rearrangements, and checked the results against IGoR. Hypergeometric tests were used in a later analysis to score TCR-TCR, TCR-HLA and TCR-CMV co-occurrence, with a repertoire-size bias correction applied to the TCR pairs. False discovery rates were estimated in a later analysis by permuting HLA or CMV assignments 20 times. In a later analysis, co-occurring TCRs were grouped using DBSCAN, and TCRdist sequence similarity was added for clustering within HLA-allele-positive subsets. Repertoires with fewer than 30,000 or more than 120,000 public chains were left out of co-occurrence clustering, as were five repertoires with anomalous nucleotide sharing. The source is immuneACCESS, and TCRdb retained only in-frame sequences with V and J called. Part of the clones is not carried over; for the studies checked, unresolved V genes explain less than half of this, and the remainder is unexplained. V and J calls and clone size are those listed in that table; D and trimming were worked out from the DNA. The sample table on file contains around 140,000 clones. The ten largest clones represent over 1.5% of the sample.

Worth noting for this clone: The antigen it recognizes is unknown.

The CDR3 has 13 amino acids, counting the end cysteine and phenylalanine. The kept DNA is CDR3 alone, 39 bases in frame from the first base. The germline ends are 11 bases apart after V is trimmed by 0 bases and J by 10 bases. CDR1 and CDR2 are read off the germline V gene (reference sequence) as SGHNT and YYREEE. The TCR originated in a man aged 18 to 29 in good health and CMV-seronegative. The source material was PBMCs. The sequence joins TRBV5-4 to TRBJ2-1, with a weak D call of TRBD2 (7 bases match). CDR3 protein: CASSLAGGWEQFF. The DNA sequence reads TGTGCCAGCAGCTTGGCGGGGGGCTGGGAGCAGTTCTTC.